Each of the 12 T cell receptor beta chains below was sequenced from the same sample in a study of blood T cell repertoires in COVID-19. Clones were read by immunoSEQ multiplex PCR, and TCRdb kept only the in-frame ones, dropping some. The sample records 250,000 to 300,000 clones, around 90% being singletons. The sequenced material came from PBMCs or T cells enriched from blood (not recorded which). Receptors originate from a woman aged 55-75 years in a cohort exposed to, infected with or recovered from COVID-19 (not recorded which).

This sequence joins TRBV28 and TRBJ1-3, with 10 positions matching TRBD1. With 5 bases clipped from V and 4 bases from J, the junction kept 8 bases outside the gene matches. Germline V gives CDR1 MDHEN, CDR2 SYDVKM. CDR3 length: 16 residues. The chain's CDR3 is CASSPPGTGAGNTIYF. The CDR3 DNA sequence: TGTGCCAGCAGTCCACCCGGGACAGGGGCGGGAAACACCATATATTTT. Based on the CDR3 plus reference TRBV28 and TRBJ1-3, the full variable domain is DVKVTQSSRYLVKRTGEKVFLECVQDMDHENMFWYRQDPGLGLRLIYFSYDVKMKEKGDIPEGYSVSREKKERFSLILESASTNQTSMYLCASSPPGTGAGNTIYFGEGSWLTVV.

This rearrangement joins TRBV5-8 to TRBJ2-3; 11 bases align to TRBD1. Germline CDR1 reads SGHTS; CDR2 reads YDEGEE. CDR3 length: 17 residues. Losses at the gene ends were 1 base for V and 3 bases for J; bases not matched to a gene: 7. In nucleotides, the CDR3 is TGTGCCAGCAGCTTGTGGACAGGGGGCACGGGGACAGATACGCAGTATTTT. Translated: CASSLWTGGTGTDTQYF.

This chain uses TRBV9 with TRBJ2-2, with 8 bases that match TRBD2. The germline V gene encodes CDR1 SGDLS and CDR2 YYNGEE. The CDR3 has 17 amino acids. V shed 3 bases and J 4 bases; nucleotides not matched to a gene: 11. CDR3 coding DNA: TGTGCCAGCAGCGAAAGAACGGGACTAGGCGGCACCGGGGAGCTGTTTTTT. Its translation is CASSERTGLGGTGELFF. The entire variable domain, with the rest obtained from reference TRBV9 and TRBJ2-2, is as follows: DSGVTQTPKHLITATGQRVTLRCSPRSGDLSVYWYQQSLDQGLQFLIQYYNGEERAKGNILERFSAQQFPDLHSELNLSSLELGDSALYFCASSERTGLGGTGELFFGEGSRLTVL.

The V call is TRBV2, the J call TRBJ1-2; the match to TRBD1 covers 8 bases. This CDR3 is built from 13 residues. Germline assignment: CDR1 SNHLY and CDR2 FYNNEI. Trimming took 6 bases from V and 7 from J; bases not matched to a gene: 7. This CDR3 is CASSAGQGFGYTF. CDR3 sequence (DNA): TGTGCCAGCAGCGCCGGACAGGGCTTTGGCTACACCTTC.

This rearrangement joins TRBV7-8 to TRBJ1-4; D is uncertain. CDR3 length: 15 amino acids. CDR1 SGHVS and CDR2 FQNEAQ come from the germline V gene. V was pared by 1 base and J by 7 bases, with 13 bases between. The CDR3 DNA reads TGTGCCAGCAGCTTAGGGACCCGGGGTGGTGAAAAACTGTTTTTT. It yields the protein CASSLGTRGGEKLFF.

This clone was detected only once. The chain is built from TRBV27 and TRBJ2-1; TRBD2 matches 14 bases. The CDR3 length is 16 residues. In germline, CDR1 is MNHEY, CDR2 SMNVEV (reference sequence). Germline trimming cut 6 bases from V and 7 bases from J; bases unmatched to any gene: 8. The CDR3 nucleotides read TGTGCCAGCAGCCGACTAGCGGGAGGGCCAATGAATGAGCAGTTCTTC. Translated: CASSRLAGGPMNEQFF.

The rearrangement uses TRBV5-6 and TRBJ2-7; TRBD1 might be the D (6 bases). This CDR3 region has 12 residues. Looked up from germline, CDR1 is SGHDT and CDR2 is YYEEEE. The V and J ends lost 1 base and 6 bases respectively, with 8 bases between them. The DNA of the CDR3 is TGTGCCAGCAGCTTGTACAGGGCCGAGCAGTACTTC. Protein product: CASSLYRAEQYF.

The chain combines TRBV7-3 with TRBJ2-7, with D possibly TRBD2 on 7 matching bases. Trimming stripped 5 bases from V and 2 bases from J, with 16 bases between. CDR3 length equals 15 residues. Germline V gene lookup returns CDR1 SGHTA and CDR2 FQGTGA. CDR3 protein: CASSQATGRAYEQYF. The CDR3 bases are TGTGCCAGCAGCCAAGCTACAGGGAGGGCCTACGAGCAGTACTTC.

In DNA form, the CDR3 reads TGTGCCAGCAGAGTTAGCGGGAGGAACGAGCAGTACTTC. Translation gives CASRVSGRNEQYF. The rearrangement uses TRBV6-5 and TRBJ2-7, with 10 positions matching TRBD2. Per germline, CDR1 MNHEY and CDR2 SVGAGI. The CDR3 extends over 13 amino acids. V shed 6 bases and J 5 bases; nucleotides not matched to a gene: 4.

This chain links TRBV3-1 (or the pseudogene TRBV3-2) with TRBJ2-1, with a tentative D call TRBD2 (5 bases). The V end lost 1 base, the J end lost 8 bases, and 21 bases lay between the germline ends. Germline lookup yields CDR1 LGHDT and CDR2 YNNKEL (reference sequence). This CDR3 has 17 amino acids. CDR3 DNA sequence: TGTGCCAGCAGCCAAGGTCGTGTAGTCCTAGCCAGCGATGAGCAGTTCTTC. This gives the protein CASSQGRVVLASDEQFF.

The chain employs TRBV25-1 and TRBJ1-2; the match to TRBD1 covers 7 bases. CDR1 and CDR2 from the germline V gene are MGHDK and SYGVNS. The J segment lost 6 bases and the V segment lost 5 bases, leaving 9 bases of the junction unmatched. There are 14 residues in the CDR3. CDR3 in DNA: TGTGCCAGCAGTCCTCAGGGGGTCCGGGATGGCTACACCTTC. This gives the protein CASSPQGVRDGYTF.

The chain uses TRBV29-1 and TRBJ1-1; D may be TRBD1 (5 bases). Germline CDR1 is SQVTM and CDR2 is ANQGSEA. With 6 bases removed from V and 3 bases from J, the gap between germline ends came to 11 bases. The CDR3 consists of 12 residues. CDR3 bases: TGCAGCGTGCATGACAGCTACACTGAAGCTTTCTTT. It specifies CSVHDSYTEAFF.